The next 16 T cell receptor beta chains were all read from a single sample in a study of T-cell reconstitution after alpha-beta-depleted transplantation in children. Unique molecular identifiers were incorporated during preparation of the TCRbeta library. MiXCR, applied by TCRdb to the PCR reads, yields one record per CDR3 protein. The data contain approximately 590,000 distinct CDR3 sequences, roughly a tenth of them singletons. This material consisted of PBMCs from the stem cell graft donor, taken from the stem cell graft. The receptors shown here come from a human donor who donated a stem cell graft to a child with acute myeloid leukemia.

V is TRBV12-3 or TRBV12-4 and J is TRBJ2-7; D gene uncertain. There are 14 residues in the CDR3. The ends were cut back, 7 bases at V and 3 bases at J, with 16 bases in the middle. This chain's CDR3 is CASISDKNRYEQYF. CDR3 bases: TGTGCCAGCATCTCAGACAAGAATCGCTACGAGCAGTACTTC.

This clonotype was counted only a few times. This sequence joins TRBV5-4 and TRBJ2-3, with 10 bases aligning to TRBD2. V gave up 0 bases and J gave up 4 bases; unmatched junction bases: 8. CDR1 is SGHNT, CDR2 YYREEE, per germline (reference sequence). This CDR3 region has 17 residues. CDR3 amino acids: CASSLEGSGRASDTQYF. The CDR3 DNA follows: TGTGCCAGCAGCTTGGAAGGGAGCGGGAGGGCCTCAGATACGCAGTATTTT.

This clonotype appeared many times. The V gene is TRBV7-2, the J gene TRBJ2-1, with D possibly matching TRBD2 (6 bases). Trimming stripped 3 bases from V and 5 bases from J, with 11 bases between. This CDR3 spans 14 amino acids. From germline, CDR1 is SGHTA and CDR2 FQGNSA. Here the CDR3 reads CASSFTSPNNEQFF. For the CDR3, the DNA is TGTGCCAGCAGCTTTACTAGCCCTAACAATGAGCAGTTCTTC. The variable domain in full, completed from reference TRBV7-2 and TRBJ2-1, reads GAGVSQSPSNKVTEKGKDVELRCDPISGHTALYWYRQSLGQGLEFLIYFQGNSAPDKSGLPSDRFSAERTGGSVSTLTIQRTQQEDSAVYLCASSFTSPNNEQFFGPGTRLTVL.

The sample holds a few counts of this clonotype. This rearrangement joins TRBV20-1 to TRBJ1-2; 9 positions match TRBD1. Trimming removed 0 bases from V and 5 bases from J; junction bases left unmatched: 1. The CDR3 runs to 13 residues. Germline assignment: CDR1 DFQATT and CDR2 SNEGSKA (reference sequence). CDR3: CSAREGQGYGYTF. The CDR3 region has the DNA TGCAGTGCTAGAGAAGGACAGGGGTATGGCTACACCTTC.

This clonotype was counted a few times. V is TRBV27 and J is TRBJ2-7; D may match TRBD1 or TRBD2 (5 bases each). CDR3 length equals 14 residues. The ends were cut back, 5 bases at V and 0 bases at J, with 11 bases in the middle. Germline loops: CDR1 MNHEY, CDR2 SMNVEV (reference sequence). The CDR3 DNA reads as TGTGCCAGCAGTCCGTGGGACCCCTCCTACGAGCAGTACTTC. Its translation is CASSPWDPSYEQYF.

This clonotype appeared a few times. The gene calls are TRBV28 and TRBJ2-5; 11 bases match TRBD2. CDR1 and CDR2 (germline): MDHEN, SYDVKM. CDR3 length: 16 amino acids. J was trimmed by 3 bases and V by 6 bases; bases with no gene match: 9. The CDR3 DNA sequence: TGTGCCAGCAGGCCCGCCGGGACTAGCGGAAAAGAGACCCAGTACTTC. Protein product: CASRPAGTSGKETQYF.

The table lists this clonotype with a few counts. The chain is built from TRBV20-1 and TRBJ1-6; 8 nucleotides agree with TRBD1. Germline V gives CDR1 DFQATT, CDR2 SNEGSKA (reference sequence). CDR3 length equals 14 residues. V gave up 3 bases and J gave up 9 bases; unmatched junction bases: 7. The DNA for the CDR3 is TGCAGTGCTAGCCGAGGGACAGGAGTTTCACCCCTCCACTTT. Residues: CSASRGTGVSPLHF.

The chain joins TRBV20-1 to TRBJ1-1, with no clear D. Trimming took 7 bases from V and 0 from J, leaving 15 bases between them. The CDR3 extends over 14 amino acids. The germline V gene encodes CDR1 DFQATT and CDR2 SNEGSKA (reference sequence). The CDR3: CSVENRVMNTEAFF. The CDR3 DNA reads as TGCAGTGTCGAAAATAGGGTGATGAACACTGAAGCTTTCTTT.

This clonotype was seen only a few times. CDR3 sequence (DNA): TGTGCCAGCAGCGCCCCGGGACAGGGGGTAGACACCGGGGAGCTGTTTTTT. Amino acid sequence: CASSAPGQGVDTGELFF. V is TRBV7-8 and J is TRBJ2-2; the match to TRBD1 covers 11 bases. Germline V gives CDR1 SGHVS, CDR2 FQNEAQ. CDR3 size: 17 residues. V shed 5 bases and J 3 bases; nucleotides not matched to a gene: 8.

This clonotype was detected many times. This chain joins TRBV28 and TRBJ2-7, with D unresolved. The CDR3 spans 17 residues. V was trimmed by 4 bases and J by 1 base, leaving 20 bases between them. Germline V gives CDR1 MDHEN, CDR2 SYDVKM. DNA for the CDR3: TGTGCCAGCAGTTACCCCCGCGGACGTACCGCTTCCTACGAGCAGTACTTC. Protein product: CASSYPRGRTASYEQYF. Complete variable domain (other parts from reference TRBV28 and TRBJ2-7): DVKVTQSSRYLVKRTGEKVFLECVQDMDHENMFWYRQDPGLGLRLIYFSYDVKMKEKGDIPEGYSVSREKKERFSLILESASTNQTSMYLCASSYPRGRTASYEQYFGPGTRLTVT.

This clonotype was counted only a few times. The chain is built from TRBV2 and TRBJ2-2; 7 bases are shared with TRBD2. Germline V gene lookup returns CDR1 SNHLY and CDR2 FYNNEI. The V gene end was trimmed by 2 bases and the J gene end by 4 bases; junction bases not matched to a gene: 7. This CDR3 is built from 16 residues. The CDR3 loop is CASSEPRQRGTGELFF. The CDR3 bases are TGTGCCAGCAGTGAACCCCGTCAGCGGGGCACCGGGGAGCTGTTTTTT.

This clonotype appeared once. A read error may be the cause here, since a much bigger clone is one base away. This rearrangement joins TRBV20-1 to TRBJ2-2, with 7 bases lining up with TRBD1. CDR1 is DFQATT, CDR2 SNEGSKA, per germline (reference sequence). The CDR3 is 15 amino acids. CDR3: CSVPGQVKNTGEPFF. The DNA of the CDR3 is TGCAGTGTTCCAGGACAGGTCAAGAACACCGGGGAGCCGTTTTTT.

This clonotype was detected a few times. The chain couples TRBV28 to TRBJ2-4; D remains unclear. In germline, CDR1 is MDHEN, CDR2 SYDVKM. CDR3 length: 16 residues. The V end lost 6 bases, the J end lost 7 bases, and 22 bases lay between the germline ends. The CDR3 region is CASSPPTFAPRNIQYF. CDR3 DNA: TGTGCCAGCAGCCCTCCTACCTTTGCCCCTCGGAACATTCAGTACTTC.

This clonotype was observed many times. The rearrangement joins TRBV25-1 to TRBJ2-2; D may be TRBD1 (5 bases). Per germline, CDR1 MGHDK and CDR2 SYGVNS. The CDR3 contains 15 residues. The V end was cut by 7 bases, the J end by 1 base, with 13 bases between. CDR3 residues: CASTLQGLNTGELFF. Here the CDR3 DNA reads TGTGCCAGCACCCTTCAGGGTCTGAACACCGGGGAGCTGTTTTTT. Drawing the rest from reference TRBV25-1 and TRBJ2-2, the complete variable domain is EADIYQTPRYLVIGTGKKITLECSQTMGHDKMYWYQQDPGMELHLIHYSYGVNSTEKGDLSSESTVSRIRTEHFPLTLESARPSHTSQYLCASTLQGLNTGELFFGEGSRLTVL.

There are a few counts of this clonotype. V gene TRBV7-6 combines with J gene TRBJ1-3; D remains unclear. The germline V gene encodes CDR1 SGHVS and CDR2 FNYEAQ. The length of the CDR3 is 16 residues. Trimming shortened V by 6 bases and J by 0 bases, and 15 bases separated the two germline ends. The CDR3 reads CASSEGTFDSGNTIYF. The CDR3 nucleotides are TGTGCCAGCAGTGAGGGCACGTTTGACTCTGGAAACACCATATATTTT.

This clonotype was seen only a few times. This chain joins TRBV6-2 or TRBV6-3 and TRBJ2-2, with 14 positions matching TRBD2. The CDR3 has 18 residues. J lost 4 bases, V lost 6 bases, and 10 bases had no gene match. CDR1 and CDR2 (germline): MNHEY, SVGEGT. The CDR3 nucleotides are TGTGCCAGCAGCTCGGGACTAGCGGGAGAAGGGGGCACCGGGGAGCTGTTTTTT. Its protein product is CASSSGLAGEGGTGELFF.